A single sample is the source of the 2 T cell receptor beta chains below, sequenced in a study of blood T cell repertoires in COVID-19. Sequencing used immunoSEQ multiplex PCR; TCRdb keeps in-frame clones, though not all of them. The data show approximately 92,000 clones, with 55% to 80% seen just once and around 24% held by the top ten. What was sequenced was peripheral blood. These receptors all stem from a woman aged 60 to 75 in a cohort sampled during active or convalescent COVID-19.

The chain has TRBV7-9 and TRBJ2-1; 11 nucleotides line up with TRBD1. Germline-derived CDR1 and CDR2 are SEHNR and FQNEAQ (reference sequence). The CDR3 runs 15 residues. The V gene end was trimmed by 1 base and the J gene end by 7 bases; junction bases not matched to a gene: 3. CDR3 region: CASSLGTGGINEQFF. CDR3 coding DNA: TGTGCCAGCAGCTTAGGGACAGGGGGCATAAATGAGCAGTTCTTC.

The rearrangement joins TRBV7-3 to TRBJ2-3, with 14 bases identical to TRBD2. The CDR3 sequence is 18 residues long. Looked up from germline, CDR1 is SGHTA and CDR2 is FQGTGA. V trimming: 1 base; J trimming: 3 bases; junction bases outside the gene matches: 6. CDR3 protein: CASSLRPTSGGATDTQYF. In nucleotides, the CDR3 is TGTGCCAGCAGCTTAAGACCGACTAGCGGGGGGGCTACAGATACGCAGTATTTT.